Listed here is a single TCR beta chain. Its antigen remains unidentified. The data were taken from a study of identical twins. Study observations and caveats: High-abundance cord blood beta clonotypes had fewer insertions; memory repertoires showed none. Analyses of zero insertions could be partly confounded by invariant MAIT and iNKT cells. Compared with unrelated sharing, twin-shared out-of-frame alpha sequences had more low-probability sequences.

Via MiXCR, TCRdb re-called the 5' RACE reads, giving one row per CDR3 protein. Among a few hundred thousand distinct CDR3 sequences, approximately 12% were seen once, and the ten largest hold about 4%. These data also featured in a second study, about yellow fever vaccine responses in identical twins. This second study says: Convergence reportedly seemed to mark part of the twins' vaccine T cell response, with personalization marking the rest.

This sequence was found in a woman in her late teens or twenties in good health. Input material: memory (CD45RO+) T cells sorted from blood.

CDR3 nucleotides: TGTGCCATCGGGCTAGCTCTCTACGAGCAGTACTTC. It specifies CAIGLALYEQYF. The V call is TRBV30, the J call TRBJ2-7; possible D gene TRBD2, 5 bases. CDR3 length equals 12 residues. CDR1 is GTSNPN, CDR2 SVGIG, per germline (reference sequence). V dropped 8 bases and J dropped 3 bases, with 14 bases sitting between them.